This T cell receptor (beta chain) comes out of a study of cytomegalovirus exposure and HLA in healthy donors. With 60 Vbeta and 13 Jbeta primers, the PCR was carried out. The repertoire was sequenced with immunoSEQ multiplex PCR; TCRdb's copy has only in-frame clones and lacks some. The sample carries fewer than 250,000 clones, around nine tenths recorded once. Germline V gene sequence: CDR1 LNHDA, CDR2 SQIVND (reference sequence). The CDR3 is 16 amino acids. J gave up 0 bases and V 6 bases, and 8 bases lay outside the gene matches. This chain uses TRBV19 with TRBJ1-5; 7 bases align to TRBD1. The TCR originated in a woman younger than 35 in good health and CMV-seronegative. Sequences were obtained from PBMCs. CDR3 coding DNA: TGTGCCAGTAGAGAACAGGGGTGGGGTAGCAATCAGCCCCAGCATTTT. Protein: CASREQGWGSNQPQHF.